The TCR beta chain described here comes from a study of blood T cell repertoires in COVID-19 (dated by TCRdb to about 2020). Concerning the study at large: Samples from collaborators originated in the United States, Italy and Spain and spanned both the acute and convalescent phases of COVID-19. HLA class I and class II types, where available, came from metadata supplied by the sample provider rather than from assay-based typing. Samples came from the ongoing ImmuneRACE study (first 160 participants) plus 1,254 subjects from 6 global collaborators. The sample metadata nearly always contained a de-identified subject ID, COVID-19 status, age in years and sex. A freely available public database, intended as a resource for researchers studying the immune response to SARS-CoV-2, is where the repertoires were released. The material from the prospective study consisted of cDNA or gDNA derived from T cells, B-cell-depleted T cells, or PBMCs. Deeply sampled blood TCRbeta repertoires from subjects exposed to, actively infected with, or recovered from COVID-19 were included in the dataset.

Whole blood was collected in K2EDTA tubes by collaborating institutions according to the institutions' own protocols. Collaborator samples were shipped for TCRbeta analysis as frozen whole blood, isolated PBMCs, or DNA extracted from either sample type. As to this clone: The antigen it recognizes is unknown. Base qualities are not provided; no much larger clone lies one nucleotide away.

CDR3 length: 13 amino acids, cysteine to phenylalanine. The CDR3 DNA has 39 bases and is translated from base 1. The germline V gene gives CDR1 as LGHNA and CDR2 as YNFKEQ. The junction carries 8 bases between V and J, which are trimmed by 1 base and 5 bases respectively. Beyond this particular receptor, the publication reports: The quantity of clinical and demographic metadata differed by source and by participant and was supplied without curation.

TCRbeta CDR3 regions were amplified from genomic DNA using the immunoSEQ Assay, a bias-controlled multiplex PCR. The original methods were these. Within the assay, amplification of reference gene primers was used to estimate how many nucleated cells each sample contained. To quantify the absolute abundance of each unique TCRbeta CDR3 rearrangement, sequence reads were collapsed and filtered. For each sample, productive Simpson clonality was calculated by taking the square root of Simpson's diversity index across productive rearrangements. As stored in TCRdb, this immuneACCESS dataset retains in-frame rearrangements with V and J assigned. A fraction of the clones does not appear; measured against another copy, unresolved V genes explain less than half of the discrepancy, and the remainder lacks a known reason. V and J calls plus clone size are reproduced from that table; the DNA served to infer D and trimming. In all, the sample holds about 74,000 clones, and roughly four fifths of those were seen once. The ten most abundant clones make up over 35% of the sample.

The chain joins TRBV4-2 to TRBJ2-5; the D region possibly corresponds to TRBD1 (5 bases align). Sequencing was performed on peripheral blood. The origin of this receptor is a man in his 70s with acute or convalescent COVID-19. CDR3 region: CASSQGSGETQYF. The nucleotide sequence reads as follows: TGTGCCAGCAGCCAAGGGTCAGGGGAGACCCAGTACTTC.